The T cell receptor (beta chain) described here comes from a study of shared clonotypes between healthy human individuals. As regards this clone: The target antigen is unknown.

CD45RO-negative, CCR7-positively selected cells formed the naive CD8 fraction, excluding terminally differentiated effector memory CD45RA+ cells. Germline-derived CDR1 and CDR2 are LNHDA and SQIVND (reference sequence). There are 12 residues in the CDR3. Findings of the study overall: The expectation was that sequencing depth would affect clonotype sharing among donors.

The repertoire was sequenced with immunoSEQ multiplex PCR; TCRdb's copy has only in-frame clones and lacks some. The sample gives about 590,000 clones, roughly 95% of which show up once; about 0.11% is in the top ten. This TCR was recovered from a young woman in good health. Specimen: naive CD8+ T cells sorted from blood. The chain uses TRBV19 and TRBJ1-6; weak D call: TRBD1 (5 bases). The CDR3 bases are TGTGCTAGTGGACCAGGACACTCACCCCTCCACTTT. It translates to CASGPGHSPLHF.